One and the same sample provided the 8 T cell receptor beta chains below, sequenced in a study of cytomegalovirus exposure and HLA in healthy donors. The primer mix had 60 Vbeta and 13 Jbeta primers. The data were produced by immunoSEQ multiplex PCR, yet TCRdb's version contains in-frame clones alone and is incomplete. The table shows about 120,000 clones, with over 70% occurring only once. Material for sequencing was PBMCs. The receptors were gathered from a female donor in good health and CMV-seronegative.

The chain uses TRBV19 and TRBJ1-2; 8 nucleotides match TRBD1. CDR3 length equals 15 residues. V gave up 3 bases and J gave up 8 bases; unmatched junction bases: 11. Germline V gene lookup returns CDR1 LNHDA and CDR2 SQIVND (reference sequence). CDR3 sequence: CASSIPPTGERGYTF. CDR3 nucleotide sequence: TGTGCCAGTAGTATCCCTCCGACAGGGGAGAGGGGCTACACCTTC.

The V gene is TRBV9, the J gene TRBJ2-2; TRBD1 might be the D (5 bases). V shed 2 bases and J shed 1 base, with 9 bases lying between them. The germline V gene has CDR1 SGDLS and CDR2 YYNGEE. The CDR3 has 15 residues. The CDR3 region is CASSVAGRNTGELFF. CDR3 nucleotides: TGTGCCAGCAGCGTCGCAGGGCGGAACACCGGGGAGCTGTTTTTT.

The J gene is TRBJ1-2, the V gene TRBV6-5, with D unclear. The CDR3 is 11 amino acids. Germline CDR1 reads MNHEY; CDR2 reads SVGAGI. With 8 bases removed from V and 8 bases from J, the gap between germline ends came to 12 bases. The CDR3 DNA reads TGTGCCAGCGGTAGGCGGCAAGGCTACACCTTC. Residues: CASGRRQGYTF.

The rearrangement links TRBV7-8 to TRBJ2-4; 8 positions agree with TRBD2. Per the germline V gene, CDR1 is SGHVS and CDR2 is FQNEAQ. Germline trimming cut 5 bases from V and 0 bases from J; bases unmatched to any gene: 9. The CDR3 is made up of 17 amino acids. CDR3 in amino acids: CASSLTTGGGAKNIQYF. As DNA, the CDR3 is TGTGCCAGCAGCCTAACAACGGGGGGGGGAGCCAAAAACATTCAGTACTTC.

The chain couples TRBV6-1 to TRBJ1-1; no definite D call. The CDR3 sequence is 14 residues long. V gave up 0 bases and J gave up 6 bases, with 11 bases separating them. The germline gives CDR1 MNHNS, CDR2 SASEGT. The CDR3: CASSEAIGGSEAFF. The CDR3 bases are TGTGCCAGCAGTGAAGCGATAGGAGGTTCTGAAGCTTTCTTT.

J is TRBJ1-1 and V is TRBV19, with TRBD1 matching 9 bases. J gave up 11 bases and V 6 bases, and 13 bases lay outside the gene matches. The CDR3 is made up of 14 amino acids. Germline V gene lookup returns CDR1 LNHDA and CDR2 SQIVND (reference sequence). The CDR3 is CASSDRTGATSAFF. As DNA, the CDR3 is TGTGCCAGTAGCGACAGGACAGGGGCTACGTCGGCTTTCTTT. The full variable domain, with the rest looked up from reference TRBV19 and TRBJ1-1, is DGGITQSPKYLFRKEGQNVTLSCEQNLNHDAMYWYRQDPGQGLRLIYYSQIVNDFQKGDIAEGYSVSREKKESFPLTVTSAQKNPTAFYLCASSDRTGATSAFFGQGTRLTVV.

The rearrangement uses TRBV28 and TRBJ1-2, with no clear D. The CDR3 extends over 15 amino acids. CDR1 and CDR2 from the germline V gene are MDHEN and SYDVKM. Trimming took 4 bases from V and 5 from J, leaving 17 bases between them. CDR3 region: CASSSSSAQSYGYTF. For the CDR3, the DNA is TGTGCCAGCAGTTCCTCGTCGGCACAGTCTTATGGCTACACCTTC.

The rearrangement joins TRBV7-9 to TRBJ2-5; 9 bases align to TRBD2. There are 16 residues in the CDR3. Germline assignment: CDR1 SEHNR and CDR2 FQNEAQ (reference sequence). The V gene end was trimmed by 2 bases and the J gene end by 5 bases; junction bases not matched to a gene: 9. The CDR3 DNA follows: TGTGCCAGCAGCTTATTAGCGGGAGTGGGGGCGGAGACCCAGTACTTC. Translated: CASSLLAGVGAETQYF.